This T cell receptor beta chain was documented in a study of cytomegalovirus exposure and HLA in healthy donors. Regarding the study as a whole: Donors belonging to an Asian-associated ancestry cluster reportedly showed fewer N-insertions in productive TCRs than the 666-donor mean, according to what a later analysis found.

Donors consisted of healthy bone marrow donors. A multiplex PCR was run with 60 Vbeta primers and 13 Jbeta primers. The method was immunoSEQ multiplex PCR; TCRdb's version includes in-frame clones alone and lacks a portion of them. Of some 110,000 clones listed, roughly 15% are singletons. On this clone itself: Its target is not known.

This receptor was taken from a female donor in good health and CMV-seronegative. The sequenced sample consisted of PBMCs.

CDR3: CSASGSSYNEQFF. CDR3 coding DNA: TGCAGCGCTAGCGGGAGCTCCTACAATGAGCAGTTCTTC. This rearrangement joins TRBV29-1 to TRBJ2-1; 10 nucleotides agree with TRBD2. The V segment lost 7 bases and the J segment 0 bases; nucleotides outside the gene matches: 0. Germline CDR1 SQVTM, CDR2 ANQGSEA. The CDR3 has 13 amino acids.